This entry lists 20 T cell receptor beta chains sequenced from one sample in a study of OX40 agonist ivuxolimab in advanced cancers. Measured with immunoSEQ multiplex PCR; TCRdb has only the in-frame clones, and not every one. The data show roughly 68,000 clones, 85% to 90% seen once. Sequenced here: CD4+ or CD8+ T cells sorted from blood, sampled in a trial of the OX40 agonist ivuxolimab. These TCRs come from an adult with an advanced solid tumor such as melanoma, head and neck, liver or kidney cancer.

This clone was found once. V gene TRBV30 combines with J gene TRBJ2-3; tentatively, D is TRBD1 (5 bases). The germline gives CDR1 GTSNPN, CDR2 SVGIG (reference sequence). This CDR3 has 13 amino acids. V was cut by 5 bases and J by 0 bases, with 9 bases left in between. The CDR3 sequence: CAWDRASTDTQYF. CDR3 DNA: TGTGCCTGGGACAGAGCTAGCACAGATACGCAGTATTTT.

The chain uses TRBV2 and TRBJ2-1; 8 positions match TRBD2. The CDR3 runs to 14 residues. Germline CDR1 is SNHLY and CDR2 is FYNNEI. V dropped 6 bases and J dropped 8; count of bases not matched to a gene: 9. CDR3 sequence: CASRVAGTIDEQFF. The CDR3 bases are TGTGCCAGCAGAGTAGCGGGGACCATCGATGAGCAGTTCTTC.

The chain links TRBV19 to TRBJ2-1; D may be TRBD2 (7 bases). From germline, CDR1 is LNHDA and CDR2 SQIVND (reference sequence). The V end was cut by 3 bases, the J end by 0 bases, with 9 bases between. The CDR3 contains 15 residues. The CDR3: CASSIAGASYNEQFF. The CDR3 nucleotides read TGTGCCAGTAGTATCGCGGGGGCCTCCTACAATGAGCAGTTCTTC.

V and J are TRBV27 and TRBJ2-3, with a possible D match to TRBD2 (6 bases). The V gene's germline CDR1 is MNHEY and CDR2 SMNVEV (reference sequence). Deletions cut 2 bases from V and 3 bases from J, with 6 bases between. The CDR3 covers 13 residues. CDR3 sequence: CASSLRGTDTQYF. CDR3 coding DNA: TGTGCCAGCAGTTTACGGGGGACAGATACGCAGTATTTT.

This chain links TRBV27 with TRBJ2-1, with D unresolved. V was pared by 5 bases and J by 2 bases, with 4 bases between. The germline CDR1 and CDR2 sequences are MNHEY and SMNVEV (reference sequence). The CDR3 has 12 amino acids. CDR3 region: CASSPAYNEQFF. The CDR3 DNA reads TGTGCCAGCAGTCCGGCCTACAATGAGCAGTTCTTC.

The chain recombines TRBV2 with TRBJ2-2; D is possibly TRBD1 (6 bases). The CDR3 is 15 amino acids. Germline CDR1 and CDR2: SNHLY and FYNNEI. V lost 6 bases to trimming and J lost 3 bases, with 14 bases between them. For the CDR3, the DNA is TGTGCCAGCAGATCCCGGACAGAGTACACCGGGGAGCTGTTTTTT. Translating it yields CASRSRTEYTGELFF. Full variable domain (missing parts from reference TRBV2 and TRBJ2-2): EPEVTQTPSHQVTQMGQEVILRCVPISNHLYFYWYRQILGQKVEFLVSFYNNEISEKSEIFDDQFSVERPDGSNFTLKIRSTKLEDSAMYFCASRSRTEYTGELFFGEGSRLTVL.

This rearrangement joins TRBV13 to TRBJ1-1; no reliable D call. Trimming left V 5 bases short and J 5 bases short, with 6 bases between. Germline CDR1 is PRHDT and CDR2 is FYEKMQ (reference sequence). This CDR3 contains 11 residues. The CDR3 spells CASSAATEAFF. For the CDR3, the DNA is TGTGCCAGCAGCGCCGCGACTGAAGCTTTCTTT.

The V gene is TRBV7-9, the J gene TRBJ2-3; possible D gene TRBD2, 5 bases. Germline CDR1 and CDR2: SEHNR and FQNEAQ (reference sequence). The V gene lost 1 base and the J gene lost 8 bases, with 13 bases spanning the gap. The CDR3 covers 14 residues. The CDR3 coding sequence is TGTGCCAGCAGCTTAGTACTAGGTGCCGGTACGCAGTATTTT. Amino acid sequence: CASSLVLGAGTQYF.

A word on this clone: This same CDR3 is encoded by further DNA sequences in the sample. This rearrangement joins TRBV27 to TRBJ2-2; 9 bases line up with TRBD2. Losses at the gene ends were 5 bases for V and 6 bases for J; bases not matched to a gene: 16. CDR3 length equals 18 residues. The germline gives CDR1 MNHEY, CDR2 SMNVEV (reference sequence). The CDR3 region has the DNA TGTGCCAGCAGTCCGACCCTAGGGCGCGGGAGGGGGGCCGGGGAGCTGTTTTTT. It codes for CASSPTLGRGRGAGELFF.

Sample share makes this clone medium-sized. The rearrangement joins TRBV6-1 to TRBJ1-1; no clear D gene. CDR1 and CDR2 (germline): MNHNS, SASEGT. V gave up 8 bases and J gave up 11 bases, with 18 bases separating them. The CDR3 runs to 12 residues. The CDR3 coding sequence is TGTGCCAGCGAACTGAGCGGGTTGTCGGCTTTCTTT. It is translated as CASELSGLSAFF.

This clone was recorded only once. This sequence joins TRBV27 and TRBJ2-1, with 14 bases identical to TRBD2. The germline V gene has CDR1 MNHEY and CDR2 SMNVEV (reference sequence). The CDR3 covers 14 residues. After removal of 5 bases from V and 7 bases from J, the junction contained 1 base not matched to a gene. In nucleotides, the CDR3 is TGTGCCAGCAGTCGGACTAGCGGGAGGAATGAGCAGTTCTTC. As protein: CASSRTSGRNEQFF.

The sample holds a few counts of this clone. The CDR3 here is CASSYSYGDIQYF. Here the CDR3 DNA reads TGTGCCAGCAGTTACAGCTACGGGGACATTCAGTACTTC. The V and J genes are TRBV6-5 and TRBJ2-4, with D perhaps TRBD2 (5 bases). Between the trimmed V and J ends, which lost 2 bases and 8 bases, there was a span of 10 bases. The length of the CDR3 is 13 residues. Germline CDR1 is MNHEY and CDR2 is SVGAGI.

V usage is TRBV18 and J usage is TRBJ2-1; no reliable D call. Germline loops: CDR1 KGHSH, CDR2 LQKENI. The CDR3 totals 16 residues. V lost 6 bases and J lost 0, with 15 bases in between. The CDR3 nucleotides are TGTGCCAGCTCTCCAACTTCGGGCAGCTCCTACAATGAGCAGTTCTTC. Its protein is CASSPTSGSSYNEQFF. Drawing the rest from reference TRBV18 and TRBJ2-1, the complete variable domain is NAGVMQNPRHLVRRRGQEARLRCSPMKGHSHVYWYRQLPEEGLKFMVYLQKENIIDESGMPKERFSAEFPKEGPSILRIQQVVRGDSAAYFCASSPTSGSSYNEQFFGPGTRLTVL.

The chain employs TRBV4-2 and TRBJ1-5, with D perhaps TRBD1 (5 bases). The CDR3 consists of 15 residues. Looked up from germline, CDR1 is LGHNA and CDR2 is YNFKEQ. The V end lost 4 bases, the J end lost 2 bases, and 12 bases lay between the germline ends. The CDR3 loop reads CASSPFGGGNQPQHF. CDR3 DNA: TGTGCCAGCAGCCCGTTTGGGGGTGGCAATCAGCCCCAGCATTTT.

This rearrangement joins TRBV6-4 to TRBJ1-4; D ambiguous. The CDR3 consists of 16 residues. CDR1 is MRHNA, CDR2 SNTAGT, per germline. Trimming took 8 bases from V and 5 from J, leaving 21 bases between them. DNA of the CDR3: TGTGCCAGCCCTCGTCAAAGGGCGATTGTAAATGAAAAACTGTTTTTT. Its translation is CASPRQRAIVNEKLFF.

This chain joins TRBV5-6 and TRBJ2-3; 9 nucleotides match TRBD2. The J segment lost 6 bases and the V segment lost 0 bases, leaving 11 bases of the junction unmatched. CDR1 and CDR2 (germline): SGHDT, YYEEEE. This CDR3 has 17 residues. CDR3 bases: TGTGCCAGCAGCTTGGATCTCCTGCGGGGGGGCTCGGATACGCAGTATTTT. Its translation: CASSLDLLRGGSDTQYF.

This chain links TRBV28 with TRBJ2-7; maybe TRBD2 (6 bases). This CDR3 is built from 11 residues. V was trimmed by 8 bases and J by 1 base, leaving 6 bases between them. CDR1 is MDHEN, CDR2 SYDVKM, per germline. CDR3 in DNA: TGTGCCAGCGGGGGGTCCTACGAGCAGTACTTC. Amino acid sequence: CASGGSYEQYF.

The chain carries TRBV4-1 and TRBJ2-4, with 7 bases fitting TRBD2. With V trimmed by 0 bases and J by 2 bases, 7 bases remained unmatched. This CDR3 region has 17 residues. The germline CDR1 and CDR2 sequences are MGHRA and YSYEKL. The CDR3 spells CASSQDNAGVTKNIQYF. The DNA of the CDR3 is TGCGCCAGCAGCCAAGATAACGCGGGGGTGACCAAAAACATTCAGTACTTC.

The chain employs TRBV9 and TRBJ2-7; 11 bases map to TRBD1. There are 15 residues in the CDR3. V dropped 3 bases and J dropped 2; count of bases not matched to a gene: 4. Germline CDR1 SGDLS, CDR2 YYNGEE. CDR3 nucleotides: TGTGCCAGCAGCGAAGGGGACAGGGGGGCCTACGAGCAGTACTTC. Translating gives CASSEGDRGAYEQYF.

The V gene is TRBV21-1, the J gene TRBJ2-7. TRBV21-1 is annotated as a pseudogene. The CDR3 contains 14 residues. The CDR3 is CASSKEGHMDEQYF. In DNA form, the CDR3 reads TGTGCCAGCAGCAAAGAAGGTCACATGGACGAGCAGTACTTC.